Below, one T cell receptor beta chain is given with its context. The antigen remains undetermined. The length of the CDR3 is 15 residues. The germline gives CDR1 SGHDN, CDR2 FVKESK. J gave up 10 bases and V 2 bases, and 10 bases lay outside the gene matches. The PCR made use of 60 Vbeta and 13 Jbeta primers. The table came from immunoSEQ multiplex PCR; TCRdb's copy has only in-frame clones and leaves some out. The sample lists more than 85,000 clones; more than 65% were seen once. This specimen belongs to a study of cytomegalovirus exposure and HLA in healthy donors. Study-level background: Among the approximately 400 genotyped donors, less than 85% were placed in the Caucasian-associated ancestry cluster.

Regarding the study as a whole: With DRB1 most and HLA-C fewest, TCR association rates differed between HLA loci in a later analysis. Reportedly, a later analysis found an Asian-associated ancestry cluster had fewer N-insertions than the approximately 600-donor mean. Relative to equally common others, HLA-associated TCR beta chains showed greater clonal expansion in a later analysis.

The material sequenced was PBMCs. The chain links TRBV14 to TRBJ2-3; 9 nucleotides agree with TRBD2. The sequence came from a woman aged 18-30 years in good health and CMV-seropositive. The CDR3 coding sequence is TGTGCCAGCAGCCAAATACTAGCGGGCCCCGGGTCGCAGTATTTT. As protein: CASSQILAGPGSQYF.